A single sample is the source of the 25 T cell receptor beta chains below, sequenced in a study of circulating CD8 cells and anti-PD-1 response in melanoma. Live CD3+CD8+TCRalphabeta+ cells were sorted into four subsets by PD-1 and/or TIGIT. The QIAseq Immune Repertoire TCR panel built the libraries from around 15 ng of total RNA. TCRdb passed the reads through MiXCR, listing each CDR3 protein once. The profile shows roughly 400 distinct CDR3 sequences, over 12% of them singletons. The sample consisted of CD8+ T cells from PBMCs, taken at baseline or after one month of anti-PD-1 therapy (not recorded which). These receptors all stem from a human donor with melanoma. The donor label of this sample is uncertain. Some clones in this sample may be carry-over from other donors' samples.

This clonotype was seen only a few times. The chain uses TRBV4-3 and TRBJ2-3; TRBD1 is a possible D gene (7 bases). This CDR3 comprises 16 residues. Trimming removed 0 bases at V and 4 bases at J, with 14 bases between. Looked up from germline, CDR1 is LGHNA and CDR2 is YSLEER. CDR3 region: CASSQDLGRGADTQYF. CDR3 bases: TGCGCCAGCAGCCAAGATCTGGGCAGGGGGGCAGATACGCAGTATTTT.

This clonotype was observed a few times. CDR3 loop: CASSVEGGPRETQYF. CDR3 bases: TGTGCCAGCAGCGTAGAAGGAGGACCGCGGGAGACCCAGTACTTC. V is TRBV9 and J is TRBJ2-5; tentatively, D is TRBD2 (5 bases). This CDR3 comprises 15 residues. The germline CDR1 and CDR2 sequences are SGDLS and YYNGEE. V was clipped by 0 bases and J by 5 bases, with 14 bases between them. The entire variable domain, with the rest obtained from reference TRBV9 and TRBJ2-5, is as follows: DSGVTQTPKHLITATGQRVTLRCSPRSGDLSVYWYQQSLDQGLQFLIQYYNGEERAKGNILERFSAQQFPDLHSELNLSSLELGDSALYFCASSVEGGPRETQYFGPGTRLLVL.

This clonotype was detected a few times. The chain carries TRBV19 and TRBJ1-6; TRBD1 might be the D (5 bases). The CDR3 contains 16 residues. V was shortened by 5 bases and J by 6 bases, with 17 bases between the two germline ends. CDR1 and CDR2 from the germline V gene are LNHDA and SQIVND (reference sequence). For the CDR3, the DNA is TGTGCCAGTAGTGGCGTGCTGGACAACCGTAATTCACCCCTCCACTTT. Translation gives CASSGVLDNRNSPLHF.

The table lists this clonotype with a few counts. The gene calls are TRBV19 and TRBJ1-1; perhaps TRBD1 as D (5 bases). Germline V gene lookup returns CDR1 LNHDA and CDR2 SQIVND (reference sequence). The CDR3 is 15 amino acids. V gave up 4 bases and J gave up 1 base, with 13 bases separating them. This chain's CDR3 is CASSTGRGENTEAFF. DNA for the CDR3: TGTGCCAGTAGTACAGGACGGGGGGAGAACACTGAAGCTTTCTTT.

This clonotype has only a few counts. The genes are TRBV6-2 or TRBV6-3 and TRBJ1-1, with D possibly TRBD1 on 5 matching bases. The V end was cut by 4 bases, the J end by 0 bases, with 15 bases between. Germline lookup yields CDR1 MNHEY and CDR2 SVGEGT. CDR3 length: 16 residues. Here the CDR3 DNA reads TGTGCCAGCAGTTCATCAGTGACGGGGCTGAACACTGAAGCTTTCTTT. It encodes CASSSSVTGLNTEAFF.

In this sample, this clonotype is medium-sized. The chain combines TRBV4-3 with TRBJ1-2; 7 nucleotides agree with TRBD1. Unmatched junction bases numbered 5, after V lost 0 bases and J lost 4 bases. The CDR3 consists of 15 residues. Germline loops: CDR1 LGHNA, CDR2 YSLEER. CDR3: CASSQDRDRIYGYTF. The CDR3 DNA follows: TGCGCCAGCAGCCAAGATCGGGACAGAATCTATGGCTACACCTTC.

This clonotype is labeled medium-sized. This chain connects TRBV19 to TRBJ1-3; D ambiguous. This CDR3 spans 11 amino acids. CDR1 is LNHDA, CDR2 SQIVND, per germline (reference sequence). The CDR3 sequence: CAQNQGNTIYF. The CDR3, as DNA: TGTGCTCAGAATCAGGGAAACACCATATATTTT. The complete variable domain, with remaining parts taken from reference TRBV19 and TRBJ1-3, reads DGGITQSPKYLFRKEGQNVTLSCEQNLNHDAMYWYRQDPGQGLRLIYYSQIVNDFQKGDIAEGYSVSREKKESFPLTVTSAQKNPTAFYLCAQNQGNTIYFGEGSWLTVV.

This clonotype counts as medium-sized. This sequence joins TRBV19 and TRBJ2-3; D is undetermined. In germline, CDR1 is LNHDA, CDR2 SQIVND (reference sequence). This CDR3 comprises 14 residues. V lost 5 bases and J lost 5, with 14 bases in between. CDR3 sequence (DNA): TGTGCCAGTAGTTTTGTGGCCTCCCGAGATACGCAGTATTTT. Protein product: CASSFVASRDTQYF.

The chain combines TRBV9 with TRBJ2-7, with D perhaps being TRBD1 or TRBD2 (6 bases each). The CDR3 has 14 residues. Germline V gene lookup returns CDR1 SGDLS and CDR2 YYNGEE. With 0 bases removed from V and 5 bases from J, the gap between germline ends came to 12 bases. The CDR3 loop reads CASSVDPGANEQYF. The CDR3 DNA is TGTGCCAGCAGCGTAGATCCGGGGGCCAACGAGCAGTACTTC.

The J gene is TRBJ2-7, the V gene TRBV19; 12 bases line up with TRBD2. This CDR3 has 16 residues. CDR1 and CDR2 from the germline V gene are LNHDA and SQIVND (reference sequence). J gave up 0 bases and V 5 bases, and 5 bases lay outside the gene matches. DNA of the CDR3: TGTGCCAGTAGTCCAGGACTAGCGGGGAGCTCCTACGAGCAGTACTTC. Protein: CASSPGLAGSSYEQYF.

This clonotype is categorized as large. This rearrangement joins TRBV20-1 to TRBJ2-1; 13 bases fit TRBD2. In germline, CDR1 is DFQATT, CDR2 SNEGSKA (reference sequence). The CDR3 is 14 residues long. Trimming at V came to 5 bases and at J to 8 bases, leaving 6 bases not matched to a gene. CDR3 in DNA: TGCAGTGCTGGACTAGCGGGAGAATCCGATGAGCAGTTCTTC. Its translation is CSAGLAGESDEQFF.

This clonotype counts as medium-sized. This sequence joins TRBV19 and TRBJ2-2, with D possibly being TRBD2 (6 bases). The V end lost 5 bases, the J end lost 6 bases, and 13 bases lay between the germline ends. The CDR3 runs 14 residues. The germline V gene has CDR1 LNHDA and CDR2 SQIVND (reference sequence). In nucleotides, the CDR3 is TGTGCCAGTAGTGTGACTAGTCTTGCCGGGGAGCTGTTTTTT. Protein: CASSVTSLAGELFF.

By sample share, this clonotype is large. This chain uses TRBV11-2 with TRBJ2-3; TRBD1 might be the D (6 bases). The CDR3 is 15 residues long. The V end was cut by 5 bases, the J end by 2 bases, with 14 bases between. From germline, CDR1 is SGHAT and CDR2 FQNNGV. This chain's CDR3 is CASSHNSGATDTQYF. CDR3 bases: TGTGCCAGCAGCCACAATTCAGGGGCCACAGATACGCAGTATTTT.

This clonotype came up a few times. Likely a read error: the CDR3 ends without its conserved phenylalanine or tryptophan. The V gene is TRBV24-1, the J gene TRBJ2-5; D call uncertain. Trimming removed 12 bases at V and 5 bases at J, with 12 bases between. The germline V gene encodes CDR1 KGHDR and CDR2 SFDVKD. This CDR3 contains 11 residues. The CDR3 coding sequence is TGTGCCCCACCGGCGGACGAGACCCAGTACGTC. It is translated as CAPPADETQYV.

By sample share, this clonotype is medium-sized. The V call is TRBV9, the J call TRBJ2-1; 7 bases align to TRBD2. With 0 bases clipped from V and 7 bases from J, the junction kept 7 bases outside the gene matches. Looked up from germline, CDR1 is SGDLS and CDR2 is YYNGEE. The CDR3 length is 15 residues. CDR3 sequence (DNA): TGTGCCAGCAGCGTAGAGAAGCGGGGTTGTAATGAGCAGTTCTTC. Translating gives CASSVEKRGCNEQFF.

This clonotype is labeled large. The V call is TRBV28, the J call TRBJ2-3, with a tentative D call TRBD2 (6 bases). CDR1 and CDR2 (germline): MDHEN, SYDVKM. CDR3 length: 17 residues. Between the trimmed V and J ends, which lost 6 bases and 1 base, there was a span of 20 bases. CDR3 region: CASRPVGTLFGTDTQYF. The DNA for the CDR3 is TGTGCCAGCAGACCGGTAGGGACTCTGTTTGGCACAGATACGCAGTATTTT.

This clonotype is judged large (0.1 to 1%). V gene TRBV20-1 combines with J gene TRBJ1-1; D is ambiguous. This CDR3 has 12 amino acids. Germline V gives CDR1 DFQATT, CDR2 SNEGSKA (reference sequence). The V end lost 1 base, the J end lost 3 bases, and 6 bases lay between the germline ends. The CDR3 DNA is TGCAGTGCTAGAGTTGGGGACACTGAAGCTTTCTTT. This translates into CSARVGDTEAFF.

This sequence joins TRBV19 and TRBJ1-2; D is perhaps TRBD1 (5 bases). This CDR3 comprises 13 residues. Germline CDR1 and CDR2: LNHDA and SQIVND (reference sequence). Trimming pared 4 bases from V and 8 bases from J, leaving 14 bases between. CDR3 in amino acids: CASSTEGMKGYTF. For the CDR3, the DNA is TGTGCCAGTAGTACAGAGGGGATGAAGGGCTACACCTTC.

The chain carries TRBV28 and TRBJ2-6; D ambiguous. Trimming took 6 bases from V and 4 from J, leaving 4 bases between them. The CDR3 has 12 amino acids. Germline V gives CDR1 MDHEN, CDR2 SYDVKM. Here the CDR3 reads CASRAGANVLTF. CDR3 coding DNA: TGTGCCAGCAGAGCCGGGGCCAACGTCCTGACTTTC. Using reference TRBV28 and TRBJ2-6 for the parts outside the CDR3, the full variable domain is DVKVTQSSRYLVKRTGEKVFLECVQDMDHENMFWYRQDPGLGLRLIYFSYDVKMKEKGDIPEGYSVSREKKERFSLILESASTNQTSMYLCASRAGANVLTFGAGSRLTVL.

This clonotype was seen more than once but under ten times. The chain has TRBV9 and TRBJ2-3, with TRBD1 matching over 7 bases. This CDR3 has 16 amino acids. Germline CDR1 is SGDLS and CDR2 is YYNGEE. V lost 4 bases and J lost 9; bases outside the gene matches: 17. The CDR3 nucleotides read TGTGCCAGCAGCACCGAGGACAGGAAAAGACCGAGCACGCAGTATTTT. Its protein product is CASSTEDRKRPSTQYF.

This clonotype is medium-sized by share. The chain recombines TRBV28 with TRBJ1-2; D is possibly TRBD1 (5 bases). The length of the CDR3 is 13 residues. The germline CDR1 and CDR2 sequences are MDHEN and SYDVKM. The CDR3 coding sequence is TGTGCAACCTCGAGGGACTGGAACTATGGCTACACCTTC. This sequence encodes CATSRDWNYGYTF.

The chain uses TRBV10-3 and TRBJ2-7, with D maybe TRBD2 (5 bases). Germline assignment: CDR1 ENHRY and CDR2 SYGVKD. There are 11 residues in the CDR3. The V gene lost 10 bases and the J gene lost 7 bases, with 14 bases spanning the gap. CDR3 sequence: CATSGPLEQYF. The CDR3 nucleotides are TGTGCCACCAGCGGCCCCCTGGAGCAGTACTTC.

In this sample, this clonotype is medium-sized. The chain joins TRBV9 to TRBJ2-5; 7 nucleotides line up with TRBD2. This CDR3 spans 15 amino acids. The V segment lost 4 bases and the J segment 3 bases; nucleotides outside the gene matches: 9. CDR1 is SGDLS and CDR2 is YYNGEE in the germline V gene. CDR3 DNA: TGTGCCAGCAGCCCACGAATCGGACTAGAAGAGACCCAGTACTTC. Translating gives CASSPRIGLEETQYF.

The CDR3 DNA reads as TGTGCCAGCAGCGCCTCGGGACTAGCGGGGGAAATCGATGAGCAGTTCTTC. Amino acid sequence: CASSASGLAGEIDEQFF. This sequence joins TRBV9 and TRBJ2-1, with 14 bases identical to TRBD2. CDR3 length: 17 residues. J was trimmed by 8 bases and V by 3 bases; bases with no gene match: 10. The germline V gene has CDR1 SGDLS and CDR2 YYNGEE. Full variable domain (remainder filled in from reference TRBV9 and TRBJ2-1): DSGVTQTPKHLITATGQRVTLRCSPRSGDLSVYWYQQSLDQGLQFLIQYYNGEERAKGNILERFSAQQFPDLHSELNLSSLELGDSALYFCASSASGLAGEIDEQFFGPGTRLTVL.

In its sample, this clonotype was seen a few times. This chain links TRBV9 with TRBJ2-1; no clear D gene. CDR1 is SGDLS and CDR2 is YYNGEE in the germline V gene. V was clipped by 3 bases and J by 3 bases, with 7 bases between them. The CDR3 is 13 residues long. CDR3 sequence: CASSDSLYNEQFF. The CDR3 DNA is TGTGCCAGCAGCGACAGCCTCTACAATGAGCAGTTCTTC.